The present TCR beta chain was sequenced within a study of shared clonotypes between healthy human individuals. On the study more broadly: Serving as donors were a couple of women and a few men, whose ages spanned 18 to 49. Per donor, three plates held CD4 naive cells, three held CD4 memory, two held CD8 naive and one held CD8 memory.

The assay was immunoSEQ multiplex PCR, and TCRdb's table has in-frame clones only and misses some. Of around 620,000 clones in the sample, roughly 96% were seen once. CD45RO-negative cells were positively selected for CCR7, leaving out terminally differentiated effector memory CD45RA+ cells. This clone has just a few counts. The antigen is undetermined. Study findings and constraints: Some naive CD4 clonotypes, about 5.5%, turned up in common across a handful of donors.

The CDR3 runs to 11 residues. Looked up from germline, CDR1 is DFQATT and CDR2 is SNEGSKA (reference sequence). The V gene lost 6 bases and the J gene lost 3 bases, with 8 bases spanning the gap. J is TRBJ1-1 and V is TRBV20-1; the D is unclear. The sequencing sample was made of naive CD8+ T cells sorted from blood. This TCR derives from a woman aged 25 to 45 in good health. The CDR3 DNA sequence: TGCAGTGCAATGCTGTACACTGAAGCTTTCTTT. Amino acid sequence: CSAMLYTEAFF.